This T cell receptor (beta chain) was sequenced in a study of control samples from healthy donors and cancer patients. The method was immunoSEQ multiplex PCR; TCRdb's version includes in-frame clones alone and lacks a portion of them. Altogether about 160,000 clones are present, about 95% being singletons, with the ten largest covering 13% to 15%. J lost 0 bases, V lost 5 bases, and 6 bases had no gene match. The germline gives CDR1 WSHSY, CDR2 SAAADI. CDR3 length: 16 amino acids. This clonotype was sampled from a man in his sixties with colorectal cancer. Sample: PBMCs. The V gene is TRBV10-2, the J gene TRBJ1-5; 8 bases are shared with TRBD1. CDR3 nucleotides: TGCGCCAGCAGTACCTTGACAGGGGATAGCAATCAGCCCCAGCATTTT. It codes for CASSTLTGDSNQPQHF.